Following are 8 T cell receptor beta chains from one sample sequenced in a study of cytomegalovirus exposure and HLA in healthy donors. In the PCR, 60 Vbeta and 13 Jbeta primers were used. Profiled with immunoSEQ multiplex PCR; TCRdb holds only in-frame clones, not every one. The sample contains approximately 260,000 clones, approximately 85% of which appear only once. Specimen: PBMCs. All receptors come from a woman between 40 and 50 years old in good health and CMV-seropositive.

V is TRBV19 and J is TRBJ1-5, with 7 bases identical to TRBD1. The trim removed 7 bases at V and 7 bases at J, leaving 13 bases unmatched. The germline V gene has CDR1 LNHDA and CDR2 SQIVND (reference sequence). The CDR3 runs 15 residues. The CDR3 sequence is CASKVDRDGRQPQHF. The CDR3 DNA sequence: TGTGCCAGTAAGGTCGACAGGGATGGACGCCAGCCCCAGCATTTT.

This clone turned up a few times. J is TRBJ1-6 and V is TRBV7-2, with 9 bases aligning to TRBD1. Trimming cost V 4 bases and J 9 bases; bases outside gene matches: 7. Looked up from germline, CDR1 is SGHTA and CDR2 is FQGNSA. The CDR3 loop spans 15 amino acids. CDR3 residues: CASSWTGQGGSPLHF. The CDR3, as DNA: TGTGCCAGCAGCTGGACGGGACAGGGCGGTTCACCCCTCCACTTT. The variable domain in full, with the rest retrieved from reference TRBV7-2 and TRBJ1-6, is GAGVSQSPSNKVTEKGKDVELRCDPISGHTALYWYRQSLGQGLEFLIYFQGNSAPDKSGLPSDRFSAERTGGSVSTLTIQRTQQEDSAVYLCASSWTGQGGSPLHFGNGTRLTVT.

CDR3 bases: TGCAGCGGCCGACTAGCGGATAGCACAGATACGCAGTATTTT. This gives the protein CSGRLADSTDTQYF. The chain employs TRBV29-1 and TRBJ2-3, with 9 nucleotides matching TRBD2. The V and J ends lost 7 bases and 0 bases, in that order; junction bases with no gene match: 5. The germline gives CDR1 SQVTM, CDR2 ANQGSEA. The CDR3 consists of 14 residues.

J is TRBJ1-1 and V is TRBV11-2, with 11 nucleotides matching TRBD1. This CDR3 is 18 amino acids long. Germline V gene lookup returns CDR1 SGHAT and CDR2 FQNNGV. J lost 4 bases, V lost 6 bases, and 16 bases had no gene match. This chain's CDR3 is CASSSFRGQGVLITEAFF. The CDR3 DNA is TGTGCCAGCAGTTCTTTTCGGGGACAGGGGGTGCTGATCACTGAAGCTTTCTTT.

The chain carries TRBV6-4 and TRBJ2-3; weak D call: TRBD1 (5 bases). This CDR3 has 14 residues. The V end was cut by 3 bases, the J end by 4 bases, with 11 bases between. Germline V gene lookup returns CDR1 MRHNA and CDR2 SNTAGT. The CDR3 is CASSEGREADTQYF. As DNA, the CDR3 is TGTGCCAGCAGTGAGGGCAGGGAAGCAGATACGCAGTATTTT.

V usage is TRBV15 and J usage is TRBJ2-5; 13 bases agree with TRBD2. The CDR3 is 17 amino acids. V lost 3 bases to trimming and J lost 5 bases; unmatched junction nucleotides: 9. Germline CDR1 and CDR2: LNHNV and YYDKDF (reference sequence). The CDR3 nucleotides are TGTGCCACCAGCAGGGGTGGACTAGCGGGAGTTTCCGAGACCCAGTACTTC. Translation: CATSRGGLAGVSETQYF.

V and J are TRBV28 and TRBJ1-6; possibly TRBD1 for D (6 bases). V dropped 5 bases and J dropped 5 bases, with 16 bases sitting between them. The CDR3 extends over 16 amino acids. Germline CDR1 is MDHEN and CDR2 is SYDVKM. The CDR3 region has the DNA TGTGCCAGCAGTCCCGCTATCTGGACAGATAATTCACCCCTCCACTTT. Encoded protein: CASSPAIWTDNSPLHF.

The genes are TRBV7-3 and TRBJ2-1; D possibly corresponds to TRBD1 (6 bases). Trimming took off 5 bases at V and 8 bases at J, with 16 bases between the two ends. Germline V gene lookup returns CDR1 SGHTA and CDR2 FQGTGA. The CDR3 extends over 14 amino acids. This CDR3 is CASSPTGNRHEQFF. In DNA form, the CDR3 reads TGTGCCAGCAGCCCGACAGGTAATCGGCATGAGCAGTTCTTC.